This paragraph reports one TCR beta chain. Its antigen is still unknown. The record originates from a study of shared clonotypes between healthy human individuals. Study overall: Every donor yielded three CD4 naive, three CD4 memory, two CD8 naive and one CD8 memory plate. Broader study findings: The study's rarefaction showed incomplete sorted-subset sequencing despite large depth.

The donors, healthy adults who were HIV-negative, had experienced no recent acute infections or vaccinations. Only Caucasian adults living in Nashville, Tennessee made up the donor group. The protocol was immunoSEQ multiplex PCR, while the TCRdb copy is restricted to in-frame clones and leaves out a portion. Of around 600,000 clones in the sample, around 97% were seen once. Germline V gives CDR1 MNHNS, CDR2 SASEGT. The CDR3 covers 17 residues. V was cut by 1 base and J by 1 base, with 16 bases left in between. The chain combines TRBV6-1 with TRBJ1-1, with D unclear. The clonotype originates from a woman in her twenties or thirties in good health. Sequenced: naive CD4+ T cells sorted from blood. As to subset: CD45RA+ positively selected. The CDR3 region has the DNA TGTGCCAGCAGTGAAGAGCCCATCCTAGGCAGGAACACTGAAGCTTTCTTT. Amino acid sequence: CASSEEPILGRNTEAFF.